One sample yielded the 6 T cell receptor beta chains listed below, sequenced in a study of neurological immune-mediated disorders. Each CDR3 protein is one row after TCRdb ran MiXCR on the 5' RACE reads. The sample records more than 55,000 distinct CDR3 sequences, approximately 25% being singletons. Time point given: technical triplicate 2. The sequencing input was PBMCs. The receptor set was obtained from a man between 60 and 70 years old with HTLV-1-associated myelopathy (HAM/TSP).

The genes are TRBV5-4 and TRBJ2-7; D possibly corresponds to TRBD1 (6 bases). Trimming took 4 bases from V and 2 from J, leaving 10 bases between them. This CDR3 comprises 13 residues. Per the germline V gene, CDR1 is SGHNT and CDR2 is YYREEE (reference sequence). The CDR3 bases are TGTGCCAGCAGCCCGGACAGAACCTACGAGCAGTACTTC. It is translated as CASSPDRTYEQYF.

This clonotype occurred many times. CDR3 sequence: CASSPGLAASYEQYF. The CDR3 DNA is TGTGCCAGCAGCCCGGGACTAGCGGCCTCCTACGAGCAGTACTTC. This chain connects TRBV11-2 to TRBJ2-7; 11 bases agree with TRBD2. This CDR3 contains 15 residues. CDR1 is SGHAT and CDR2 is FQNNGV in the germline V gene. Trimming cost V 5 bases and J 0 bases; bases outside gene matches: 3.

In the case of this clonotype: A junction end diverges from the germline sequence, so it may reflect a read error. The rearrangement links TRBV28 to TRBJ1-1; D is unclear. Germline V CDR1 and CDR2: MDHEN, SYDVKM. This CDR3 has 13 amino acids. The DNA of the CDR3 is TGTGGCAGCAGGCCCAGAGTAAACACTGAAGCTTTCTTT. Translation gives CGSRPRVNTEAFF.

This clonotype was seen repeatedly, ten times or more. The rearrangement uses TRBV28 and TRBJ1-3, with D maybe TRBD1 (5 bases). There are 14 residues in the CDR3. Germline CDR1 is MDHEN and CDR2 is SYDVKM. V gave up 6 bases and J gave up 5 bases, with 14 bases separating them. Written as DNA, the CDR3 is TGTGCCAGCAGAGACTCCGGGACCCGAAACACCATATATTTT. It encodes CASRDSGTRNTIYF.

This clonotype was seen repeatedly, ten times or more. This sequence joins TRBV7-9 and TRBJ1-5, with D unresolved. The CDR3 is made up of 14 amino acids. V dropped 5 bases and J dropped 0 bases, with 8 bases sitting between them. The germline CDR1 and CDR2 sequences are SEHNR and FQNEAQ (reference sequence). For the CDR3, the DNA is TGTGCCAGCAGCCCAGTAGATAGCAATCAGCCCCAGCATTTT. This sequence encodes CASSPVDSNQPQHF.

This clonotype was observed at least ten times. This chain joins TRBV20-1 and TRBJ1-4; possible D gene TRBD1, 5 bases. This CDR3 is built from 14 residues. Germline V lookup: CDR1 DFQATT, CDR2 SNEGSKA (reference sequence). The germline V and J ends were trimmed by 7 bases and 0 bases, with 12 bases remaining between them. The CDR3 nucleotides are TGCAGTGTCAGGGCGTCTGCAACTAATGAAAAACTGTTTTTT. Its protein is CSVRASATNEKLFF.